This T cell receptor beta chain is drawn from a study of blood T cells in healthy people across ages. Using a J-beta primer mix together with a sample-barcoded 5' primer, a second PCR was run for roughly 7 to 11 cycles. TCRdb redid the calling of the 5' RACE reads with MiXCR, one entry per CDR3 protein. The data show 1.5 million to 2 million distinct CDR3 sequences, over 25% seen once. V was cut by 6 bases and J by 5 bases, with 10 bases left in between. The CDR3 sequence is 12 residues long. Germline V gene lookup returns CDR1 MDHEN and CDR2 SYDVKM. Sample: blood. This receptor was identified in a woman aged 25 to 39 in good health. This chain links TRBV28 with TRBJ1-2, with a possible D match to TRBD1 (5 bases). The CDR3 DNA reads as TGTGCCAGCAGAAGGACACGTTATGGCTACACCTTC. It specifies CASRRTRYGYTF.